Below, one TCR beta chain is given with its context. Its antigen is still unknown. Possible read error: a much larger clone is one base away. Lymph node samples came from the axillary draining lymph nodes of breast cancer patients. The record originates from a study of breast tumors, draining lymph nodes, adjacent tissues (dated by TCRdb to between 2015 and 2016). Broadly, across the study: The study compared TCR beta repertoires across tumor, adjacent nontumor tissue and axillary lymph nodes from breast cancer patients. In human breast cancer, the study set out to assess how tumor, surrounding tissue and draining lymph node repertoires relate to one another and whether T cells might be exchanged between them.

Broader findings and caveats from the paper: The data were considered consistent with the idea that most tumor T cells come from the lymph node and then expand in tumor tissue. Rather than being directly demonstrated, the conclusion that tumor T cells originate in lymph nodes was presented as consistent with a hypothesis. Tumor T-cell repertoires showed less diversity than lymph node repertoires and more diversity than nontumor tissue repertoires, and tumor T-cell repertoires showed preferential V and J gene usage. In luminal-like breast cancer, tumor and nontumor tissue repertoires resembled each other significantly more than in basal-like breast cancer.

V drops 4 bases and J drops 8 bases, leaving 20 bases in between. CDR1 and CDR2 are drawn from the germline V gene: MNHEY, SVGAGI. Inclusive of the bounding cysteine and phenylalanine, the CDR3 is 16 residues long. Only the CDR3 portion is preserved as DNA: 48 bases, with reading frame beginning at the first base. For sequencing, an Illumina HiSeq 2000 was employed. TCR beta chain libraries were generated by multiplex PCR amplification. High-throughput sequencing was used to analyze the amplified TCR beta chain products. TCRdb redid the processing of the public reads, applying fastp at Q25 and MiXCR, and retained in-frame beta chains. Rows matching on CDR3 protein sequence are summarized as one entry with the most common DNA and genes. The sample has 250,000 or so distinct CDR3 sequences on record, 30% of them singletons. Of the sample, roughly 1.2% falls within the top ten clones.

The sequence was collected from a female donor with breast cancer. Some clones in this sample may be carry-over from other donors' samples. The sequenced sample was axillary lymph node tissue. The sequence links TRBV6-5 to TRBJ1-4; 5 matching bases give a weak D call of TRBD1. The CDR3 sequence is CASSWFGTPGGEKLFF. Read as DNA, the sequence is TGTGCCAGCAGTTGGTTTGGGACGCCGGGAGGGGAAAAACTGTTTTTT.